These 13 T cell receptor beta chains were all obtained from the same sample, sequenced in a study of T-cell reconstitution after alpha-beta-depleted transplantation in children. Unique molecular identifiers were incorporated into the prepared TCRbeta library. Each CDR3 protein gets one entry after TCRdb re-called the PCR reads with MiXCR. This repertoire shows approximately 490,000 distinct CDR3 sequences, around 13% found once; its top ten account for 5% to 6%. Material: PBMCs from the stem cell graft donor, obtained from the stem cell graft. The receptors derive from a human donor who donated a stem cell graft to a child with combined immunodeficiency.

This clonotype was seen only a few times. The chain employs TRBV4-3 and TRBJ1-5; D gene uncertain. The CDR3 loop spans 15 amino acids. Germline CDR1 reads LGHNA; CDR2 reads YSLEER. V was clipped by 1 base and J by 0 bases, with 7 bases between them. CDR3 sequence: CASSQVRYSNQPQHF. The CDR3 DNA follows: TGCGCCAGCAGCCAAGTCAGGTATAGCAATCAGCCCCAGCATTTT.

With respect to this clonotype: Mismatch with germline at one junction end may stem from a read error. The V gene is TRBV6-2 or TRBV6-3, the J gene TRBJ2-3; a possible D gene is TRBD2 (6 bases). The CDR3 is 16 amino acids. From germline, CDR1 is MNHEY and CDR2 SVGEGT. CDR3 coding DNA: TGTGCCAGCAGCTACTTGATATGGGAGGGCACAGATACGCAGTATTTT. This encodes CASSYLIWEGTDTQYF.

V gene TRBV7-2 combines with J gene TRBJ1-4, with a tentative D call TRBD1 (5 bases). Germline loops: CDR1 SGHTA, CDR2 FQGNSA. V lost 3 bases, J lost 4 bases, and 15 bases lay in between. CDR3 length: 16 amino acids. The CDR3 DNA is TGTGCCAGCAGCTTGAGGTTGGGACGGAGTAATGAAAAACTGTTTTTT. Translating gives CASSLRLGRSNEKLFF. The full variable domain, in which reference TRBV7-2 and TRBJ1-4 provide the parts outside the CDR3, is GAGVSQSPSNKVTEKGKDVELRCDPISGHTALYWYRQSLGQGLEFLIYFQGNSAPDKSGLPSDRFSAERTGGSVSTLTIQRTQQEDSAVYLCASSLRLGRSNEKLFFGSGTQLSVL.

CDR3 nucleotides: TGTGCCAGCAGCCCCGGTGGCTCGGGACAGCTTTACAATGAGCAGTTCTTC. This encodes CASSPGGSGQLYNEQFF. The gene calls are TRBV7-9 and TRBJ2-1; 7 bases are shared with TRBD1. Germline loops: CDR1 SEHNR, CDR2 FQNEAQ (reference sequence). The CDR3 extends over 17 amino acids. The trim removed 5 bases at V and 4 bases at J, leaving 14 bases unmatched.

V gene TRBV7-2 combines with J gene TRBJ2-1; D unclear. Germline lookup yields CDR1 SGHTA and CDR2 FQGNSA. The CDR3 loop spans 15 amino acids. V lost 5 bases, J lost 8 bases, and 19 bases lay in between. In DNA, the CDR3 is TGTGCCAGCAGCCTGACGGAAGCCCTAAGCGATGAGCAGTTCTTC. The encoded protein is CASSLTEALSDEQFF.

Written as DNA, the CDR3 is TGTGCCAGCAGCACCTTGGGGGGGAGTTCCTACAATGAGCAGTTCTTC. Protein product: CASSTLGGSSYNEQFF. The chain links TRBV7-3 to TRBJ2-1; TRBD2 matches at 7 bases. V was pared by 5 bases and J by 1 base, with 8 bases of the junction left unmatched. From germline, CDR1 is SGHTA and CDR2 FQGTGA. This CDR3 contains 16 residues.

This clonotype was observed a handful of times. V usage is TRBV7-3 and J usage is TRBJ2-2; TRBD2 matches 10 bases. The trim removed 3 bases at V and 0 bases at J, leaving 10 bases unmatched. CDR3 length equals 19 residues. Germline V CDR1 and CDR2: SGHTA, FQGTGA. The CDR3 coding sequence is TGTGCCAGCAGCTTCTACGGGATACTAGCGGGAACGAACACCGGGGAGCTGTTTTTT. Residues: CASSFYGILAGTNTGELFF.

This clonotype has at least ten counts. The chain employs TRBV12-3 or TRBV12-4 and TRBJ1-1; no reliable D call. Trimming cost V 2 bases and J 3 bases, with 10 bases left between them. The CDR3 covers 14 residues. The chain's CDR3 is CASSLRARDTEAFF. CDR3 coding DNA: TGTGCCAGCAGTTTAAGGGCCCGGGACACTGAAGCTTTCTTT.

The table lists this clonotype with a few counts. This chain uses TRBV6-2 or TRBV6-3 with TRBJ2-7; the D gene is possibly TRBD2 (5 bases). CDR1 MNHEY and CDR2 SVGEGT come from the germline V gene. V lost 8 bases, J lost 1 base, and 15 bases lay in between. The CDR3 consists of 14 residues. CDR3 DNA: TGTGCCAGCTTCGCCCCGGGATTTTCCTACGAGCAGTACTTC. Translated: CASFAPGFSYEQYF.

The chain uses TRBV20-1 and TRBJ2-7; the D gene is possibly TRBD2 (5 bases). Germline V lookup: CDR1 DFQATT, CDR2 SNEGSKA (reference sequence). The length of the CDR3 is 12 residues. V lost 3 bases and J lost 4, with 10 bases in between. CDR3 DNA sequence: TGCAGTGCTAGGTCGGGGTTGTACGAGCAGTACTTC. Protein product: CSARSGLYEQYF.

This clonotype has a count of ten or more. J is TRBJ2-2 and V is TRBV12-3 or TRBV12-4, with 12 bases identical to TRBD2. CDR3 length: 16 amino acids. The V gene end was trimmed by 8 bases and the J gene end by 5 bases; junction bases not matched to a gene: 9. The CDR3 nucleotides are TGTGCCAGCGTGGGGCTAGCGGGAGGGTGGACCGGGGAGCTGTTTTTT. It encodes CASVGLAGGWTGELFF.

The chain couples TRBV7-8 to TRBJ1-5; 7 bases are shared with TRBD1. Germline CDR1 and CDR2: SGHVS and FQNEAQ. V shed 2 bases and J 6 bases; nucleotides not matched to a gene: 7. This CDR3 has 15 amino acids. The CDR3 coding sequence is TGTGCCAGCAGCTTATATAGAGGGGGCACTCAGCCCCAGCATTTT. Translation gives CASSLYRGGTQPQHF.

With respect to this clonotype: The junction shows a germline mismatch at one end, possibly a read error. The chain couples TRBV6-2 or TRBV6-3 to TRBJ1-1; possibly TRBD1 for D (6 bases). The V gene's germline CDR1 is MNHEY and CDR2 SVGEGT. The CDR3 runs 15 residues. The CDR3: CACSPTGTSYTEAFF. The CDR3 nucleotides read TGTGCCTGCAGTCCTACCGGGACAAGCTACACTGAAGCTTTCTTT.